The 18 T cell receptor beta chains below come from one sample, sequenced in a study of OX40 agonist ivuxolimab in advanced cancers. Method: immunoSEQ multiplex PCR; TCRdb's copy keeps in-frame clones and lacks some. The sample records approximately 35,000 clones, 70% to 85% being singletons. Sequences were derived from CD4+ or CD8+ T cells sorted from blood, sampled in a trial of the OX40 agonist ivuxolimab. These receptors were collected from an adult with an advanced solid tumor such as melanoma, head and neck, liver or kidney cancer.

V is TRBV30 and J is TRBJ1-2; 7 bases are a match to TRBD1. The germline CDR1 and CDR2 sequences are GTSNPN and SVGIG (reference sequence). This CDR3 spans 15 amino acids. The V and J ends lost 1 base and 3 bases, in that order; junction bases with no gene match: 8. CDR3 amino acids: CAWSAGQADYYGYTF. DNA of the CDR3: TGTGCCTGGAGTGCTGGACAGGCTGATTACTATGGCTACACCTTC.

The gene calls are TRBV15 and TRBJ2-2; 7 bases line up with TRBD1. The germline V gene encodes CDR1 LNHNV and CDR2 YYDKDF (reference sequence). The CDR3 has 17 amino acids. Trimming removed 3 bases from V and 1 base from J; junction bases left unmatched: 8. CDR3 in DNA: TGTGCCACCAGCAGTGCTTTCCGGGACAGGAACACCGGGGAGCTGTTTTTT. Translated, it gives CATSSAFRDRNTGELFF.

This clone has only a few counts. J is TRBJ2-5 and V is TRBV11-2, with TRBD2 matching 13 bases. CDR1 is SGHAT and CDR2 is FQNNGV in the germline V gene. V shed 5 bases and J 4 bases; nucleotides not matched to a gene: 4. The CDR3 is 15 amino acids. The CDR3 is CASSPGLAGPETQYF. Here the CDR3 DNA reads TGTGCCAGCAGCCCGGGACTAGCGGGGCCAGAGACCCAGTACTTC.

This sequence joins TRBV7-9 and TRBJ2-5; either TRBD1 or TRBD2 may fit D (5 bases each). Germline V gives CDR1 SEHNR, CDR2 FQNEAQ (reference sequence). Trimming stripped 2 bases from V and 8 bases from J, with 12 bases between. The CDR3 loop spans 13 amino acids. CDR3 DNA: TGTGCCAGCAGCTTATTGGGACCCGACACCCAGTACTTC. It yields the protein CASSLLGPDTQYF.

This clone has just a few counts. The chain links TRBV29-1 to TRBJ1-1; D remains unclear. Deletions cut 2 bases from V and 0 bases from J, with 10 bases between. Germline CDR1 is SQVTM and CDR2 is ANQGSEA. The CDR3 length is 14 residues. CDR3 protein: CSVELARLNTEAFF. The CDR3 DNA reads as TGCAGCGTTGAACTGGCCCGACTGAACACTGAAGCTTTCTTT. The full variable domain, rest sourced from reference TRBV29-1 and TRBJ1-1, is SAVISQKPSRDICQRGTSLTIQCQVDSQVTMMFWYRQQPGQSLTLIATANQGSEATYESGFVIDKFPISRPNLTFSTLTVSNMSPEDSSIYLCSVELARLNTEAFFGQGTRLTVV.

This chain links TRBV27 with TRBJ2-7; 10 bases agree with TRBD1. CDR1 is MNHEY, CDR2 SMNVEV, per germline (reference sequence). The CDR3 contains 15 residues. The V and J ends lost 1 base and 2 bases, in that order; junction bases with no gene match: 2. The CDR3 region has the DNA TGTGCCAGCAGTTTATTGGGGACAGGGGCCTACGAGCAGTACTTC. The encoded protein is CASSLLGTGAYEQYF.

The chain is built from TRBV23-1 and TRBJ2-5; TRBD1 aligns across 9 bases. TRBV23-1 is treated as an ORF (open reading frame) with a function not yet certain. J gave up 4 bases and V 7 bases, and 19 bases lay outside the gene matches. The CDR3 sequence is 18 residues long. CDR3 DNA sequence: TGCGCCAGCATCCGCCCCGGGACAGGGATAATCACACGAGAGACCCAGTACTTC. Translating gives CASIRPGTGIITRETQYF.

This rearrangement joins TRBV4-2 to TRBJ2-1; the D is unclear. Trimming stripped 3 bases from V and 4 bases from J, with 16 bases between. CDR1 is LGHNA and CDR2 is YNFKEQ in the germline V gene. The CDR3 covers 16 residues. CDR3 bases: TGTGCCAGCAGCCACCCTCTATTTTGGGCGTACAATGAGCAGTTCTTC. It translates to CASSHPLFWAYNEQFF.

The V gene is TRBV7-6, the J gene TRBJ2-1, with 11 bases lining up with TRBD2. The CDR3 is 16 residues long. After removal of 6 bases from V and 7 bases from J, the junction contained 11 bases not matched to a gene. Per the germline V gene, CDR1 is SGHVS and CDR2 is FNYEAQ. The DNA of the CDR3 is TGTGCCAGCAGTTCCGCTAGCGGGGGGCCAAGTAATGAGCAGTTCTTC. This translates into CASSSASGGPSNEQFF.

CDR3 in amino acids: CASSLRPSGALNTEAFF. In DNA form, the CDR3 reads TGTGCCAGCAGCTTAAGGCCATCAGGGGCACTTAACACTGAAGCTTTCTTT. The chain links TRBV7-9 to TRBJ1-1; D is possibly TRBD1 (6 bases). The V gene lost 2 bases and the J gene lost 2 bases, with 18 bases spanning the gap. The germline V gene encodes CDR1 SEHNR and CDR2 FQNEAQ (reference sequence). This CDR3 contains 17 residues.

This chain joins TRBV30 and TRBJ1-4, with D unresolved. CDR1 is GTSNPN, CDR2 SVGIG, per germline (reference sequence). V was shortened by 1 base and J by 0 bases, with 9 bases between the two germline ends. The CDR3 has 15 residues. This chain's CDR3 is CAWSGGLSTNEKLFF. DNA of the CDR3: TGTGCCTGGAGTGGAGGGTTATCAACTAATGAAAAACTGTTTTTT.

V and J are TRBV29-1 and TRBJ2-2; TRBD1 agrees at 8 bases. CDR3 length: 13 amino acids. Germline loops: CDR1 SQVTM, CDR2 ANQGSEA. This CDR3 reads CSVTGVNTGELFF. In DNA, the CDR3 is TGCAGTGTGACAGGGGTGAACACCGGGGAGCTGTTTTTT.

This clone came up a few times. The gene calls are TRBV6-1 and TRBJ1-1, with D tentatively TRBD1 (5 bases). Germline CDR1 reads MNHNS; CDR2 reads SASEGT. V was clipped by 3 bases and J by 9 bases, with 14 bases between them. The CDR3 is made up of 13 amino acids. The CDR3 region has the DNA TGTGCCAGCAGTGATTTGGGGGGATGGAAAGCTTTCTTT. It codes for CASSDLGGWKAFF.

In its sample, this clone was seen a few times. CDR3: CASSSSPGTAGANSPLHF. The CDR3 nucleotides read TGTGCCAGCAGCTCCTCCCCGGGAACGGCTGGGGCTAATTCACCCCTCCACTTT. The chain employs TRBV7-9 and TRBJ1-6; weak D call: TRBD1 (5 bases). CDR1 and CDR2 from the germline V gene are SEHNR and FQNEAQ (reference sequence). CDR3 length equals 18 residues. V was shortened by 4 bases and J by 6 bases, with 22 bases between the two germline ends.

The chain's CDR3 is CASSTGQKDGYTF. CDR3 DNA: TGCGCCAGCAGCACCGGACAGAAGGATGGCTACACCTTC. The chain recombines TRBV5-1 with TRBJ1-2; D may be TRBD1 (6 bases). The ends were cut back, 4 bases at V and 6 bases at J, with 13 bases in the middle. The CDR3 consists of 13 residues. Germline lookup yields CDR1 SGHRS and CDR2 YFSETQ.

The V and J genes are TRBV4-1 and TRBJ2-1; the D gene is possibly TRBD2 (6 bases). This CDR3 region has 12 residues. Germline CDR1 reads MGHRA; CDR2 reads YSYEKL. The germline V and J ends were trimmed by 3 bases and 6 bases, with 6 bases remaining between them. DNA of the CDR3: TGCGCCAGCAGCCAGGGACTCAATGAGCAGTTCTTC. Residues: CASSQGLNEQFF.

This clone was seen more than once but under ten times. The chain recombines TRBV7-9 with TRBJ1-1, with a tentative D call TRBD1 (5 bases). The V end was cut by 5 bases, the J end by 6 bases, with 13 bases between. CDR3 size: 13 residues. Germline V gene lookup returns CDR1 SEHNR and CDR2 FQNEAQ (reference sequence). The CDR3 reads CASSLERGSEAFF. The CDR3 DNA reads as TGTGCCAGCAGCCTAGAGCGGGGGTCTGAAGCTTTCTTT.

The chain carries TRBV4-2 and TRBJ2-3; D is uncertain. The germline V and J ends were trimmed by 0 bases and 4 bases, with 5 bases remaining between them. The germline V gene has CDR1 LGHNA and CDR2 YNFKEQ. CDR3 size: 13 residues. For the CDR3, the DNA is TGTGCCAGCAGCCAAGATTCCGCAGATACGCAGTATTTT. Translating gives CASSQDSADTQYF.